This TCR beta chain appears in the sequencing data of a study of T cell responses to AZD1222 COVID-19 vaccine (dated by TCRdb to the early 2020s). A note on the overall study: AZD1222 recipients with second doses at about 4 weeks or about 12 weeks were pooled, because spike-specific TCR depth and breadth did not differ between schedules. A total of about 240 trial participants underwent TCR sequencing, of whom around 200 received two doses of AZD1222 and some 26 received two doses of the MenACWY control vaccine. Trial participants were enrolled by age into subgroups of 18-55, 56-69 and 70-plus years, and around 150, 28 and 57 TCR-sequenced participants, respectively, were included in these subgroups.

This specimen's time point label, per the study, means: baseline before first vaccination. Samples from vaccinated people were obtained from the UK trials COV001 and COV002, which included a single-blind randomized controlled phase 2/3 trial of AZD1222 (ChAdOx1 nCoV-19) in healthy adults. For TCRbeta chain sequencing, PBMC samples were collected from trial participants at day 0 and at day 28 after the second dose. The CDR3 regions of human TCRbeta chains were subjected to immunosequencing. On the study's bioinformatics: TCRs in the repertoires were matched against a reference library of SARS-CoV-2-specific TCRs that had been generated with the MIRA antigen-specificity platform. Breadth meant the fraction of unique TCRs that were SARS-CoV-2-associated, whereas depth meant the fraction of total T cells that were SARS-CoV-2-associated. Using the MIRA data, each spike-specific TCR was assigned both to the spike region to which the TCR was reactive and to a CD4 or CD8 class. Log10-transformed breadth and depth values were compared by one-way ANOVA with Sidak's multiple comparisons tests. In its TCRdb copy, this immuneACCESS table keeps in-frame sequences only and misses some clones. Where compared with another copy, unresolved V genes explain less than half of these, and the others have no known cause. V and J calls and clone size come straight from that table; D and trimming were deduced from the DNA. The sample table contains around 100,000 clones; only one count was recorded for over 70% of them. Roughly 22% of the sample comes from the top ten.

V loses 1 base, J loses 0 bases, and the germline ends lie 7 bases apart. Reading the germline V gene gives CDR1 SGHNT and CDR2 YENEEA. The CDR3 starts with the cysteine, ends with the phenylalanine, and has 15 residues. The CDR3 DNA has 45 bases and is translated from base 1. This clone was observed once. It has no known antigen specificity. Per-base quality was not reported, and no clone a single base away is much larger than it. Additional DNA sequences in this sample encode the identical CDR3. What the authors observed across the whole study: Conclusions about previously exposed vaccinees are limited, since just five to seven AZD1222 recipients were seropositive for SARS-CoV-2 at baseline. The 56-69-year group was small, and its depth increase did not reach significance, likely because of low power. Reportedly, close to half of the unique spike-specific TCRs recognized epitopes lying outside the regions that are mutated in the B.1.351 and B.1.1.7 variants. After two AZD1222 doses, spike-specific TCR breadth and depth were significantly higher than at day 0 and than in MenACWY recipients. Most participants were white British and females outnumbered males, and the authors suggested that clonal diversity may have been underestimated. The whole spike protein was spanned by vaccine-associated CD4 TCRs, and dominant responses were seen in regions 160-218 and 743-854. Because no day 14 peak-response samples were available, the repertoires could be characterized only after the peak T cell response.

The chain links TRBV11-3 with TRBJ1-3; the D gene cannot be resolved reliably. The sequence came from an adult in good health. Here the sequenced sample was peripheral blood, taken on day 0 of AZD1222 vaccination. The CDR3 reads as follows: CASSLGTDSGNTIYF. The DNA sequence is given as TGTGCCAGCAGCTTAGGGACGGACTCTGGAAACACCATATATTTT. Extended through the reference TRBV11-3 and TRBJ1-3 proteins, this CDR3 yields the full variable domain: EAGVVQSPRYKIIEKKQPVAFWCNPISGHNTLYWYLQNLGQGPELLIRYENEEAVDDSQLPKDRFSAERLKGVDSTLKIQPAELGDSAVYLCASSLGTDSGNTIYFGEGSWLTVV.